The sample holds many counts of the clone carrying this T cell receptor beta chain. The antigen is not known. Researchers took RNA transcripts and amplified TCR beta CDR3 regions from them. After a first-round RT-PCR with HTBI primers, a second-round multiplex PCR was run. TCRdb re-analysed the multiplex PCR reads in MiXCR, keeping a single row per CDR3 protein. The data contain about 590,000 distinct CDR3 sequences, roughly 39% of them singletons. Pregnant or lactating patients and those with other autoimmune diseases or uncontrolled infections were excluded. Serum thyroxine and TRAb, along with clinical symptoms, thyroid ultrasound and orbital computed tomography, were what diagnosis relied on. The sample belongs to a study of Graves' ophthalmopathy and Graves' hyperthyroidism. Looking at the study overall: Hyperthyroidism counted as stable given no ophthalmopathy within 18 months of follow-up.

Study-wide results and limits: The model's prediction of ophthalmopathy progression had around 70% sensitivity and 72% to 80% specificity.

Germline V gene lookup returns CDR1 SGHRS and CDR2 YFSETQ. V was shortened by 6 bases and J by 0 bases, with 7 bases between the two germline ends. The CDR3 is 14 amino acids. The TCR sequence derives from an adult man with Graves' hyperthyroidism. The sequenced material came from peripheral blood or thyroid tissue (not recorded which). The chain recombines TRBV5-1 with TRBJ2-6; perhaps TRBD2 as D (5 bases). The CDR3 reads CASTEGSGANVLTF. CDR3 nucleotide sequence: TGCGCCAGCACCGAGGGCTCTGGGGCCAACGTCCTGACTTTC.